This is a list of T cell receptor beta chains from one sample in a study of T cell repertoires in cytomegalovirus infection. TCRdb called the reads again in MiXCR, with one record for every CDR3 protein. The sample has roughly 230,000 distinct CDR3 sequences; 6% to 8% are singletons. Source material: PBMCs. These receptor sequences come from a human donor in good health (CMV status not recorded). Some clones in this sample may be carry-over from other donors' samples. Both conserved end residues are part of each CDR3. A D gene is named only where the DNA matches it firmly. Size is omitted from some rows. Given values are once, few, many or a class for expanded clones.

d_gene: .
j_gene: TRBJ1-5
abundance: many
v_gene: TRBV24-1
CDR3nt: TGTGCCACCAGTGATCAGGCAGTTAATCAGCCCCAGCATTTT
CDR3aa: CATSDQAVNQPQHF

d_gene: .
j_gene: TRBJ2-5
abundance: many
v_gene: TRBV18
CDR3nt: TGTGCCAGCTCACCTGAATATTTGCGTGGGACCCAGTACTTC
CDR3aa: CASSPEYLRGTQYF

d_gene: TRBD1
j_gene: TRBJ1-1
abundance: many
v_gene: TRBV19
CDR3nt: TGTGCCAGTAAATGGTCGTATACAGGGGCTGCCCCTGAAGCTTTCTTT
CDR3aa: CASKWSYTGAAPEAFF

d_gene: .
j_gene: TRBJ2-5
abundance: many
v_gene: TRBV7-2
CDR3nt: TGTGCCAGCAGCTTAGCGAGGGGACAAGAGACCCAGTACTTC
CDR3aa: CASSLARGQETQYF

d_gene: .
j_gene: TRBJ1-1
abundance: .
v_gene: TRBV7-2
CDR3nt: TGTGCCAGCAGCATTAAGGAGGGTTATAACACTGAAGCTTTCTTT
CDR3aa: CASSIKEGYNTEAFF

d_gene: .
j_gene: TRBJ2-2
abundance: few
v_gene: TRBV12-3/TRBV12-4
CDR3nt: TGTGCCAGCAGTGGTCTAGCAGGCACCGGGGAGCTGTTTTTT
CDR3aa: CASSGLAGTGELFF

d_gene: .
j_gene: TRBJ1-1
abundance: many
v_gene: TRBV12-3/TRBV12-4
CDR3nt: TGTGCCAGCAGTTTAGCGCATGCTGAAGCTTTCTTT
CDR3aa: CASSLAHAEAFF

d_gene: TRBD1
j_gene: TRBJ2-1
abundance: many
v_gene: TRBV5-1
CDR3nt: TGCGCCAGCGGACAGGAGGCTTACAATGAGCAGTTCTTC
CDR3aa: CASGQEAYNEQFF

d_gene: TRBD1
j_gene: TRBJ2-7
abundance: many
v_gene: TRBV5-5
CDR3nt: TGTGCCAGCAGCTTGACAGGGGGCAACTACGAGCAGTACTTC
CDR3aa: CASSLTGGNYEQYF

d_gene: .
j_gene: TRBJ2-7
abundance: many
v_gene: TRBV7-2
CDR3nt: TGTGCCAGCAGGTCCGGGTCGACTTCTACATACGAGCAGTACTTC
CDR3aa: CASRSGSTSTYEQYF

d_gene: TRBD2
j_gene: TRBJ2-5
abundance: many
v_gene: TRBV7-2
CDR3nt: TGTGCCAGCAGCTCAGGACTAGCCGTACAAGAGACCCAGTACTTC
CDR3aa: CASSSGLAVQETQYF

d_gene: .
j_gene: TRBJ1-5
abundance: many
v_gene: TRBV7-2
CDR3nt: TGTGCCAGCAGCTTAGCTGGGGCCGCGGGCAATCAGCCCCAGCATTTT
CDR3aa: CASSLAGAAGNQPQHF

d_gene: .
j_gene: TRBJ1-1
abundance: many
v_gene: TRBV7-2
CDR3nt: TGTGCCAGCAGCTTCGGGGGGGTCCGAAACACTGAAGCTTTCTTT
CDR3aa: CASSFGGVRNTEAFF

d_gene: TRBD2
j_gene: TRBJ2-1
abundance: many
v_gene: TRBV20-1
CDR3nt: TGCAGTGCCAAAAAGCGGGGGGTGGCGTACAATGAGCAGTTCTTC
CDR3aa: CSAKKRGVAYNEQFF

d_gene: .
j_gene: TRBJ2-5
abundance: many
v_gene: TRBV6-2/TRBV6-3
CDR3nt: TGTGCCAGCAGTTACTCCTTCGGGGACGAGACCCAGTACTTC
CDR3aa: CASSYSFGDETQYF

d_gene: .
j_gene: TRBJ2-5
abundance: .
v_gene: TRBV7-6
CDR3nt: TGTGCCAGCAGCTTAGGAGTTGGGGGCGGCGAGACCCAGTACTTC
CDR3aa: CASSLGVGGGETQYF

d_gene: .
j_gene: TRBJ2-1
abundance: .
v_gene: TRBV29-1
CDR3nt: TGCAGCGCCACGGGACAAGGTAGTAATGAGCAGTTCTTC
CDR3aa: CSATGQGSNEQFF

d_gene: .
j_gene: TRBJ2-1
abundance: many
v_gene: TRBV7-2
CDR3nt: TGTGCCAGCAGCCCCCGAAGAGCGGATTACAATGAGCAGTTCTTC
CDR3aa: CASSPRRADYNEQFF

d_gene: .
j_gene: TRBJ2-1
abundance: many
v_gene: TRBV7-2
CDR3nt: TGTGCCAGCAGCATACAAAGATACAATGAGCAGTTCTTC
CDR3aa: CASSIQRYNEQFF

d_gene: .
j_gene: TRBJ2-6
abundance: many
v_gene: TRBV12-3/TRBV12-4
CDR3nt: TGTGCCAGCAGTTCTGGAGGGTTGGGCGGGGCCAACGTCCTGACTTTC
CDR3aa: CASSSGGLGGANVLTF

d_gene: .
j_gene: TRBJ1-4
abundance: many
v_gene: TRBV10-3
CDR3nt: TGTGCCATCAGTGACGGCCTGGGGGGCGGAAGGGAAAAACTGTTTTTT
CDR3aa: CAISDGLGGGREKLFF

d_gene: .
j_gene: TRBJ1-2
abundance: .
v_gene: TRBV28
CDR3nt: TGTGCCAGCAGTTGGACACAAGCTCAGAGAGATGGCTACACCTTC
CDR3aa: CASSWTQAQRDGYTF

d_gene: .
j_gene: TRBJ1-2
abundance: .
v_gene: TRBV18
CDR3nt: TGTGCCAGCTCACCGTTGGGGGTTGGCTACACCTTC
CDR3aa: CASSPLGVGYTF

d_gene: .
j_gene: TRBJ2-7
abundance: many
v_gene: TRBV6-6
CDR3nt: TGTGCCAGCAGTTCCCACAGTGAGCAGTACTTC
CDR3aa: CASSSHSEQYF

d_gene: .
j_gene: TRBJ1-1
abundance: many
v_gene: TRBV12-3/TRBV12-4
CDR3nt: TGTGCCAGCAGTTTACGGGAAAGTGAAGCTTTCTTT
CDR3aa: CASSLRESEAFF

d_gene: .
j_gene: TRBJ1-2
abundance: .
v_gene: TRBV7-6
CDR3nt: TGTGCCAGCAGCTTTCGACAGGACTATGGCTACACCTTC
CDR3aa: CASSFRQDYGYTF

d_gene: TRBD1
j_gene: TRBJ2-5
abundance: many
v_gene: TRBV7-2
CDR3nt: TGTGCCAGCAGCTCGACAGGGGTGCCGGAGACCCAGTACTTC
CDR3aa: CASSSTGVPETQYF

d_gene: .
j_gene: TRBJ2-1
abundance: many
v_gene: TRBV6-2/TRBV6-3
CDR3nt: TGTGCCAGCAGTTATTCCCTCTCCTACAATGAGCAGTTCTTC
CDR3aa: CASSYSLSYNEQFF

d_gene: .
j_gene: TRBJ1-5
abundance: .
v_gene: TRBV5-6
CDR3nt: TGTGCCAGCAGCCCCGGCCGGGGCGGAGGTCAGCCCCAGCATTTT
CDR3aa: CASSPGRGGGQPQHF

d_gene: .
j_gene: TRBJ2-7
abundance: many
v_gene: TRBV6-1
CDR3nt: TGTGCCAGCAGTCTCTTTCCGGGGGCCATGTACGAGCAGTACTTC
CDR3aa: CASSLFPGAMYEQYF

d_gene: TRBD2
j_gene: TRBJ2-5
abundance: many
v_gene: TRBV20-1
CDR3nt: TGCAGTGCTAGGGGTCCGGGGGGGGAGACCCAGTACTTC
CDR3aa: CSARGPGGETQYF

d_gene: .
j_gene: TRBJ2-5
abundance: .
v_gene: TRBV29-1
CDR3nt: TGCAGCGTCGGTGGGAGGATCCAAGAGACCCAGTACTTC
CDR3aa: CSVGGRIQETQYF

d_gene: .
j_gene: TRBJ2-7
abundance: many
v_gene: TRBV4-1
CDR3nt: TGCGCCAGCAGCCAAATCAGGCCAGGGAGCTCCTACGAGCAGTACTTC
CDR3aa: CASSQIRPGSSYEQYF

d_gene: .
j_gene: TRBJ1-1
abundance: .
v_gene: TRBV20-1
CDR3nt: TGCAGTGCCATCTCTGACAGGCTTGAAGCTTTCTTT
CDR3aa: CSAISDRLEAFF

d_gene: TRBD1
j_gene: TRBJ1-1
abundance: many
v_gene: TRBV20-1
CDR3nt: TGCAGTGCTAGAGACGGGACAGGACAGAACACTGAAGCTTTCTTT
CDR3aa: CSARDGTGQNTEAFF

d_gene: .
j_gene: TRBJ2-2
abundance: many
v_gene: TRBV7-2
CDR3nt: TGTGCCAGCAGCATTTCGGGGGCCGCCGGGGAGCTGTTTTTT
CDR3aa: CASSISGAAGELFF

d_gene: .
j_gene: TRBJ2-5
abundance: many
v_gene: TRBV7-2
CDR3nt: TGTGCCAGCAGCTTAGATCGAGGGTCAGAGACCCAGTACTTC
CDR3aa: CASSLDRGSETQYF

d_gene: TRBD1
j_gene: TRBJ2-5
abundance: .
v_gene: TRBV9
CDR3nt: TGTGCCAGCAGCGCCTCCGGGACAGGGGGCGTATTAGGGGAGACCCAGTACTTC
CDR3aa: CASSASGTGGVLGETQYF

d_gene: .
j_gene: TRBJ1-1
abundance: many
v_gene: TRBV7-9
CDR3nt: TGTGCCAGCAGCTTCGAAAACACTGAAGCTTTCTTT
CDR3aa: CASSFENTEAFF

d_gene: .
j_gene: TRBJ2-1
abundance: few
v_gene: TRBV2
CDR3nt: TGTGCCAGCAGTGAGGCAGCATACAATGAGCAGTTCTTC
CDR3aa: CASSEAAYNEQFF

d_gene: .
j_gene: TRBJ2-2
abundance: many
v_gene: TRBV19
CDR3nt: TGTGCCAGTCGGGCGGGGTGGACCGGGGAGCTGTTTTTT
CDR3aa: CASRAGWTGELFF

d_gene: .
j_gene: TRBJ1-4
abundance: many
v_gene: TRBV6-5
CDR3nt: TGTGCCAGCAGTTACTCGGGCCAGTCAGAGGGGGATGAAAAACTGTTTTTT
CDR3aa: CASSYSGQSEGDEKLFF

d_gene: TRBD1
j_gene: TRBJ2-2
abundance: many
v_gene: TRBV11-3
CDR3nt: TGTGCCAGCAGCGCAACAGGGGGCGCAGACGGGGAGCTGTTTTTT
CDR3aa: CASSATGGADGELFF

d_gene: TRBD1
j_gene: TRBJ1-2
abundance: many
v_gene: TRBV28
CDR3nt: TGTGCCAGCCTCTCCCTAGCCGGGACAGATTACTACTATGGCTACACCTTC
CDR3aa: CASLSLAGTDYYYGYTF

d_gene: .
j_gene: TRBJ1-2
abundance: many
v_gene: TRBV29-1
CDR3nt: TGCAGCGTCCCCCGGAGGGGGGCATCTTGGGGCTACACCTTC
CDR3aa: CSVPRRGASWGYTF

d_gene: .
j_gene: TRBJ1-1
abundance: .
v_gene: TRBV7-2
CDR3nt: TGTGCCAGCACCCCCTCCGCACGGCAGGTGAACACTGAAGCTTTCTTT
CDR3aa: CASTPSARQVNTEAFF

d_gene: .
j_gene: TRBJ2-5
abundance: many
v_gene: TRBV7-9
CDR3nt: TGTGCCAGCAGCTCCGCCGTGGGACACGGCTTC
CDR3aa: CASSSAVGHGF

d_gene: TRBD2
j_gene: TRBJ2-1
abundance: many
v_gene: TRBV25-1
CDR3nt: TGTGCCAGCAGTGAATGGAGTAGCGGGGGGGGTAATGAGCAGTTCTTC
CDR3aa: CASSEWSSGGGNEQFF

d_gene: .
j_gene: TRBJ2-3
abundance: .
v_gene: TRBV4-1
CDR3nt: TGCGCCAGCAGCCAAGATTTAAGTCCACCCACAGATACGCAGTATTTT
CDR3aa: CASSQDLSPPTDTQYF

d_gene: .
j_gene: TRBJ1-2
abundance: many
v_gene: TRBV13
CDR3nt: TGTGCCAGCAGCTTAGGGGCGACTTATGGCTACACCTTC
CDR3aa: CASSLGATYGYTF

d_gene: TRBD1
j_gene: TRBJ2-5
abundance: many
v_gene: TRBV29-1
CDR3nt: TGCAGCGTTGCTGGGACAGGGCAAGAGACCCAGTACTTC
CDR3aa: CSVAGTGQETQYF

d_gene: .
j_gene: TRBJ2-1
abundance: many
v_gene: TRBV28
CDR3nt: TGTGCCAGCAGTTTAATGTGGCAGGATGAGCAGTTCTTC
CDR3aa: CASSLMWQDEQFF

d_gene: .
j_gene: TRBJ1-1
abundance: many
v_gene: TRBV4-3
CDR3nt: TGCGCCAGCAGCCAAGACGACCGGTTGAACACTGAAGCTTTCTTT
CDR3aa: CASSQDDRLNTEAFF

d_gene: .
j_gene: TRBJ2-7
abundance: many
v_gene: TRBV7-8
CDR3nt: TGTGCCAGCAGCTTGGCTTTGGGGGAGACCTACGAGCAGTACTTC
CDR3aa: CASSLALGETYEQYF

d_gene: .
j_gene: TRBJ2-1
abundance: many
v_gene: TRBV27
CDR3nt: TGTGCCAGCAGTATTACCCCAGGGACTTTGGGGGAGCAGTTCTTC
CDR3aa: CASSITPGTLGEQFF

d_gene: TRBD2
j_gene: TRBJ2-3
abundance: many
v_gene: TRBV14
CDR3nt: TGTGCCAGCAGCGAAGGACTAGTATTCCCAGATACGCAGTATTTT
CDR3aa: CASSEGLVFPDTQYF

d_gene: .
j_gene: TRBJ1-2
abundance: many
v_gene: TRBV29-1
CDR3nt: TGCAGCGTCCTCCCCATTGGACGCTATGGCTACACCTTC
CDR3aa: CSVLPIGRYGYTF

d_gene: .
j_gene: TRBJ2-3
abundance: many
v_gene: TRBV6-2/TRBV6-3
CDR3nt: TGTGCCAGCAGGGAGGGCGGCACAGATACGCAGTATTTT
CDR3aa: CASREGGTDTQYF

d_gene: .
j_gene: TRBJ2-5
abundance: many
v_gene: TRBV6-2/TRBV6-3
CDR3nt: TGTGCCAGCAGTTACCTCGGACGTAAGGACCAGTACTTC
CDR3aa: CASSYLGRKDQYF

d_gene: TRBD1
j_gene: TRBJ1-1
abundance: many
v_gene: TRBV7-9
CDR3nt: TGTGCCAGCGTCCGGACAGGGCTGGACACTGAAGCTTTCTTT
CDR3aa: CASVRTGLDTEAFF